These T cell receptor beta chains were read from a single sample in a study of HIV-infected patients and healthy controls. One entry per CDR3 protein results from TCRdb running MiXCR on the 5' RACE reads. In the table there are approximately 9,400 distinct CDR3 sequences, over 7.5% of which are singletons. Sample: blood. These receptors were taken from an adult in good health. Each CDR3 is given with its conserved first and last residue. Fields, in order: D gene, CDR3 length, V gene, clone size, J gene, CDR3 DNA, CDR3 protein. A D gene is named only where the DNA matches it firmly. The size field is filled for only some rows; it gives once, few, many or a size class.

>TRBD2|17|TRBV19|many|TRBJ2-5
TGTGCCAGTAGTATCCGGTTGGGACTAGCGGAACAAGAGACCCAGTACTTC
CASSIRLGLAEQETQYF
>TRBD2|15|TRBV7-2|medium-sized|TRBJ2-2
TGTGCCAGCAGCTCTAGACTAGCAAACACCGGGGAGCTGTTTTTT
CASSSRLANTGELFF
>TRBD2|16|TRBV12-3/TRBV12-4|many|TRBJ2-5
TGTGCCAGCAGTTTAGTACTGGGGAGGGGAGTGGTGACCCAGTACTTC
CASSLVLGRGVVTQYF
>-|14|TRBV7-8|medium-sized|TRBJ2-5
TGTGCCAGCAGCCCCTTGGGGGTAAGAGAGACCCAGTACTTC
CASSPLGVRETQYF
>-|13|TRBV18|many|TRBJ1-5
TGTGCCAGCTCACCGCAATGGGCTCAGCCCCAGCATTTT
CASSPQWAQPQHF
>TRBD1|19|TRBV29-1|medium-sized|TRBJ1-1
TGCAGCCGCAGCTGTGGACAGGGGGCTCCCCCAAGATTGAACACTGAAGCTTTCTTT
CSRSCGQGAPPRLNTEAFF
>-|16|TRBV7-2|medium-sized|TRBJ2-1
TGTGCCAGCAGCTTAAAGCGGAGATCGATCTACAATGAGCAGTTCTTC
CASSLKRRSIYNEQFF
>-|18|TRBV20-1|medium-sized|TRBJ2-6
TGCAGTGCTAGAGATCTGGGGCCAGGGGATTCTGGGGCCAACGTCCTGACTTTC
CSARDLGPGDSGANVLTF
>-|17|TRBV7-3|many|TRBJ2-2
TGTGCCAGCAGCTTCCCTAGGGGGGGGGCGAACACCGGGGAGCTGTTTTTT
CASSFPRGGANTGELFF
>-|13|TRBV19|-|TRBJ1-2
TGTGCCAGTGGTTTGGGACCTACGAATGGCTACACCTTC
CASGLGPTNGYTF
>-|13|TRBV27|-|TRBJ2-7
TGTGCCAGCAGCCAACTCCGCTCGGGTGAGCAGTACTTC
CASSQLRSGEQYF
>TRBD2|19|TRBV20-1|medium-sized|TRBJ2-4
TGCAGTGCCGCCCCCGAGCGACTAGCAACTGCGGTAGCCAAAAACATTCAGTACTTC
CSAAPERLATAVAKNIQYF
>-|16|TRBV30|many|TRBJ2-3
TGTGCCTGGAGCCCGAAGTCAACAGCAGTCACAGATACGCAGTATTTT
CAWSPKSTAVTDTQYF
>-|12|TRBV5-1|-|TRBJ2-5
TGCGCCAGCATAGGGGGGAAAGAGACCCAGTACTTC
CASIGGKETQYF